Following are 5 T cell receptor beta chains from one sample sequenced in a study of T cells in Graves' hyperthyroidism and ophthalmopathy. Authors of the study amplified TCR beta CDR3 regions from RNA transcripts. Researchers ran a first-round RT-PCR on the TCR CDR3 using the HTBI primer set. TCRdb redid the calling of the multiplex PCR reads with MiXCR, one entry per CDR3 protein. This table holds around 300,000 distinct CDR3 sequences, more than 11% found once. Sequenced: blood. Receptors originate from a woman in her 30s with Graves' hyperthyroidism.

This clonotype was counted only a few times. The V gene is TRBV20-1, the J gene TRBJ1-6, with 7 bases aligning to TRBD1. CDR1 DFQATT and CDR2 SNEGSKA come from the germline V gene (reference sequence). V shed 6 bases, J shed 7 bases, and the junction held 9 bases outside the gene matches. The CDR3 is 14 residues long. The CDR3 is CSASPGTANSPLHF. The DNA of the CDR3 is TGCAGTGCCTCCCCTGGGACAGCAAATTCACCCCTCCACTTT.

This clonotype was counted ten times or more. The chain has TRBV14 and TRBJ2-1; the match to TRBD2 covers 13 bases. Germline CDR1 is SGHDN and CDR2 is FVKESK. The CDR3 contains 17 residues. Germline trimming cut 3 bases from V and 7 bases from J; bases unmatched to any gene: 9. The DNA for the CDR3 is TGTGCCAGCAGCCACCTTTCACTAGCGGGAGGGCCAAATGAGCAGTTCTTC. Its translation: CASSHLSLAGGPNEQFF.

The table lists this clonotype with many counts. Here the CDR3 DNA reads TGTGCCAGCAGCTTAAGGGGACTAGCGGGGTGGGAGAACGAGCAGTACTTC. It encodes CASSLRGLAGWENEQYF. The rearrangement uses TRBV7-8 and TRBJ2-7; 13 nucleotides match TRBD2. Germline values: CDR1 SGHVS, CDR2 FQNEAQ. V lost 2 bases, J lost 5 bases, and 9 bases stayed unmatched. The CDR3 has 17 amino acids.

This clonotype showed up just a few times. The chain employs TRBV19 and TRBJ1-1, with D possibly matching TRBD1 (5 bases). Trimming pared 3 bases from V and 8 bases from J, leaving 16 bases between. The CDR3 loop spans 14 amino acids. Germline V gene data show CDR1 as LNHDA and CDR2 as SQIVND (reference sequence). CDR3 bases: TGTGCCAGTAGTATGGTTCGGGGGGTCGGAGAAGCTTTCTTT. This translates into CASSMVRGVGEAFF.

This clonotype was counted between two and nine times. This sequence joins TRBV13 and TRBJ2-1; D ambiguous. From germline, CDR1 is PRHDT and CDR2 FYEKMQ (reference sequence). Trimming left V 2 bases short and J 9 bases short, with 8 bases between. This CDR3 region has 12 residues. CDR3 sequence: CASSLRLAEQFF. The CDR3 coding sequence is TGTGCCAGCAGCTTACGGTTGGCTGAGCAGTTCTTC.